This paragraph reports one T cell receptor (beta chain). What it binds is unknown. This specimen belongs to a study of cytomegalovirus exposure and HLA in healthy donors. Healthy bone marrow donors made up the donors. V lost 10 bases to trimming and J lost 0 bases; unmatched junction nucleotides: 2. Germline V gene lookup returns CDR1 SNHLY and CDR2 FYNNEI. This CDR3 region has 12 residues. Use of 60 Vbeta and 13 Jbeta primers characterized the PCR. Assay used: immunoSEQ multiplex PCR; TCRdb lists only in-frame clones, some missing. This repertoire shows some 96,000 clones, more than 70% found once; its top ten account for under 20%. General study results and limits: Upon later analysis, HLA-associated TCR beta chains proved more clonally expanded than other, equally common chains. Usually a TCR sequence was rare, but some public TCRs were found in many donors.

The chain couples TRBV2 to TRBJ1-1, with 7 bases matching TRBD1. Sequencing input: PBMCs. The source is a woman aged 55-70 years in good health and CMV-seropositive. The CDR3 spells CATGQLNTEAFF. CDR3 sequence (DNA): TGTGCCACGGGACAGCTGAACACTGAAGCTTTCTTT.